Listed here are 32 T cell receptor beta chains from one sample, sequenced in a study of shared clonotypes between healthy human individuals (dated by TCRdb to about 2020). The library was prepared using the immunoSEQ multiplex PCR assay. TCRdb carries this immuneACCESS record with in-frame sequences only. Its versions omit some clonotypes, under half of them owing to an unresolved V gene in the studies checked, with the rest unexplained. The sample has approximately 1,500,000 clones on record, 95% to 99% of them singletons. The ten largest clones take up around 0.47% of the sample. Sample: naive CD4+ T cells sorted from blood. The cell subset or site label on this specimen signifies: CD45RA+ positively selected. Receptors originate from a young man in good health.

This chain uses TRBV7-2 with TRBJ1-3; possibly TRBD1 for D (5 bases). The CDR3 loop spans 13 amino acids. Germline CDR1 SGHTA, CDR2 FQGNSA. Between the trimmed V and J ends, which lost 6 bases and 4 bases, there was a span of 10 bases. This CDR3 is CASRLGAGNTIYF. The CDR3 region has the DNA TGTGCCAGCAGACTAGGGGCGGGAAACACCATATATTTT. Full variable domain (outside the CDR3, taken from reference TRBV7-2 and TRBJ1-3): GAGVSQSPSNKVTEKGKDVELRCDPISGHTALYWYRQSLGQGLEFLIYFQGNSAPDKSGLPSDRFSAERTGGSVSTLTIQRTQQEDSAVYLCASRLGAGNTIYFGEGSWLTVV.

The chain joins TRBV7-9 to TRBJ2-1; 12 bases agree with TRBD2. The CDR3 length is 17 residues. CDR1 SEHNR and CDR2 FQNEAQ come from the germline V gene (reference sequence). The J segment lost 8 bases and the V segment lost 3 bases, leaving 11 bases of the junction unmatched. CDR3 protein: CASSFRLAGVLIDEQFF. CDR3 nucleotide sequence: TGTGCCAGCAGCTTTCGACTAGCGGGAGTACTTATCGATGAGCAGTTCTTC.

This chain links TRBV6-6 with TRBJ2-5, with a weak D call TRBD1 (6 bases). The CDR3 consists of 13 residues. Trimming cost V 2 bases and J 3 bases, with 7 bases left between them. Germline V lookup: CDR1 MNHNY, CDR2 SVGAGI (reference sequence). The CDR3 nucleotides are TGTGCCAGCAGTTACCCAGGGGAAGAGACCCAGTACTTC. Translation: CASSYPGEETQYF.

As regards this clone: Distinct nucleotide sequences in the sample also encode this CDR3. The chain joins TRBV15 to TRBJ2-3, with a weak D call TRBD1 (5 bases). In germline, CDR1 is LNHNV, CDR2 YYDKDF (reference sequence). V dropped 0 bases and J dropped 4 bases, with 5 bases sitting between them. The CDR3 runs to 13 residues. CDR3 DNA sequence: TGTGCCACCAGCAGAGACAGGGCAGATACGCAGTATTTT. It encodes CATSRDRADTQYF.

This clone is a singleton in its sample. The chain couples TRBV4-2 to TRBJ1-1; tentatively, D is TRBD1 (6 bases). Germline-derived CDR1 and CDR2 are LGHNA and YNFKEQ. The CDR3 covers 19 residues. V shed 0 bases and J shed 0 bases, with 20 bases lying between them. The CDR3 region is CASSQDPWGGGDLNTEAFF. The CDR3 bases are TGTGCCAGCAGCCAAGACCCATGGGGAGGGGGGGATCTGAACACTGAAGCTTTCTTT.

V gene TRBV7-2 combines with J gene TRBJ2-1, with D perhaps TRBD2 (6 bases). Looked up from germline, CDR1 is SGHTA and CDR2 is FQGNSA. V lost 3 bases and J 5 bases, leaving 11 bases between the germline ends. This CDR3 contains 14 residues. The CDR3 coding sequence is TGTGCCAGCAGCTTTGCGGGATTGAACAATGAGCAGTTCTTC. Residues: CASSFAGLNNEQFF.

As regards this clone: Distinct nucleotide sequences in the sample also encode this CDR3. The rearrangement joins TRBV5-1 to TRBJ2-7, with 11 bases that match TRBD2. Germline V gene lookup returns CDR1 SGHRS and CDR2 YFSETQ. There are 15 residues in the CDR3. Trimming at V came to 4 bases and at J to 1 base, leaving 4 bases not matched to a gene. Here the CDR3 DNA reads TGCGCCAGCAGCCTGGGACTAGCGGATTCCTACGAGCAGTACTTC. It codes for CASSLGLADSYEQYF.

This sequence joins TRBV7-9 and TRBJ2-1, with unresolved D. CDR3 size: 11 residues. The V gene's germline CDR1 is SEHNR and CDR2 FQNEAQ (reference sequence). The V end was cut by 5 bases, the J end by 9 bases, with 8 bases between. The CDR3 reads CASSPLGEQFF. CDR3 nucleotides: TGTGCCAGCAGCCCGTTGGGTGAGCAGTTCTTC. The full variable domain, rest sourced from reference TRBV7-9 and TRBJ2-1, is DTGVSQNPRHKITKRGQNVTFRCDPISEHNRLYWYRQTLGQGPEFLTYFQNEAQLEKSRLLSDRFSAERPKGSFSTLEIQRTEQGDSAMYLCASSPLGEQFFGPGTRLTVL.

This sequence joins TRBV9 and TRBJ2-6, with 14 bases that match TRBD2. J gave up 4 bases and V 2 bases, and 5 bases lay outside the gene matches. The CDR3 runs to 18 residues. Per germline, CDR1 SGDLS and CDR2 YYNGEE. The CDR3 loop is CASSVGLAGAGGANVLTF. The DNA of the CDR3 is TGTGCCAGCAGCGTGGGACTAGCGGGAGCGGGGGGGGCCAACGTCCTGACTTTC.

The genes are TRBV18 and TRBJ2-6, with 7 bases aligning to TRBD1. CDR3 length: 16 amino acids. Germline V gives CDR1 KGHSH, CDR2 LQKENI. V gave up 4 bases and J gave up 0 bases; unmatched junction bases: 3. The CDR3, as DNA: TGTGCCAGCTCACAGGGACAGATCTCTGGGGCCAACGTCCTGACTTTC. Protein product: CASSQGQISGANVLTF.

Notes on this clone: Germline is not matched at one junction end, which may reflect a read error. This chain connects TRBV19 to TRBJ1-5, with D unresolved. The CDR3 has 14 amino acids. Germline lookup yields CDR1 LNHDA and CDR2 SQIVND (reference sequence). CDR3 in amino acids: CASSIVRSSQPQHF. DNA of the CDR3: TGTGCCAGTAGTATCGTGAGGAGCAGTCAGCCCCAGCATTTT.

The rearrangement joins TRBV9 to TRBJ2-1; 9 bases map to TRBD2. Germline lookup yields CDR1 SGDLS and CDR2 YYNGEE. This CDR3 region has 15 residues. V gave up 5 bases and J gave up 12 bases; unmatched junction bases: 15. CDR3 sequence (DNA): TGTGCCAGCAGTGTCCTGGCGGGAGGGCCCTTCGGGCAGTTCTTC. Translating gives CASSVLAGGPFGQFF.

Concerning this clone itself: Other DNA sequences of this sample code for an identical CDR3. The genes are TRBV5-1 and TRBJ2-2; D unresolved. Germline V gene lookup returns CDR1 SGHRS and CDR2 YFSETQ. V shed 0 bases and J shed 4 bases, with 4 bases lying between them. CDR3 length: 13 amino acids. The CDR3 nucleotides are TGCGCCAGCAGCTTGGGAAGCACCGGGGAGCTGTTTTTT. Translation gives CASSLGSTGELFF.

In this sample, this clone turned up once. At one boundary the junction diverges from the germline segment, which might be a read error. The sample contains more than one DNA sequence encoding this CDR3. This chain uses TRBV18 with TRBJ2-1; 10 bases match TRBD2. Germline-derived CDR1 and CDR2 are KGHSH and LQKENI. The CDR3 spans 15 residues. The CDR3, as DNA: TGTGCCAGCTCTCCACCTAGCGGGAGATTCGATGAGCAGTTCTTC. As protein: CASSPPSGRFDEQFF.

Note on this clone: This sample includes further DNA sequences coding for the same CDR3. This chain joins TRBV28 and TRBJ2-7; the D call may be TRBD1 or TRBD2 (5 bases each). V gave up 6 bases and J gave up 2 bases, with 11 bases separating them. The CDR3 spans 13 residues. Germline loops: CDR1 MDHEN, CDR2 SYDVKM. CDR3 sequence reads: CASSSGTTYEQYF. The DNA for the CDR3 is TGTGCCAGCAGCTCAGGGACCACCTACGAGCAGTACTTC.

The J gene is TRBJ1-1, the V gene TRBV18, with 9 bases aligning to TRBD1. The V segment lost 1 base and the J segment 3 bases; nucleotides outside the gene matches: 6. The CDR3 is 16 residues long. The V gene's germline CDR1 is KGHSH and CDR2 LQKENI. In DNA form, the CDR3 reads TGTGCCAGCTCACCACTCCCACAGGGGGCGCACACTGAAGCTTTCTTT. Protein product: CASSPLPQGAHTEAFF.

This sequence joins TRBV28 and TRBJ2-7, with 9 nucleotides matching TRBD1. The germline gives CDR1 MDHEN, CDR2 SYDVKM. The CDR3 covers 14 residues. V dropped 7 bases and J dropped 6; count of bases not matched to a gene: 10. DNA for the CDR3: TGTGCCAGCATTATACAGGGGGCGTCCGGCGAGCAGTACTTC. Translating it yields CASIIQGASGEQYF.

V and J are TRBV29-1 and TRBJ2-7; the D gene is possibly TRBD1 (5 bases). The CDR3 spans 13 residues. The V end was cut by 7 bases, the J end by 4 bases, with 17 bases between. Germline lookup yields CDR1 SQVTM and CDR2 ANQGSEA. The CDR3 region has the DNA TGCAGCGCCCTAATGGGGCCTATTTACGAGCAGTACTTC. Protein product: CSALMGPIYEQYF.

The chain combines TRBV5-1 with TRBJ2-1; the D gene is possibly TRBD2 (6 bases). CDR1 SGHRS and CDR2 YFSETQ come from the germline V gene. The CDR3 is 16 residues long. The ends were cut back, 4 bases at V and 7 bases at J, with 21 bases in the middle. CDR3 amino acids: CASSPLAPDSVNEQFF. CDR3 in DNA: TGCGCCAGCAGCCCTCTAGCGCCGGACTCAGTGAATGAGCAGTTCTTC. Combining the CDR3 with reference TRBV5-1 and TRBJ2-1 gives the whole variable domain KAGVTQTPRYLIKTRGQQVTLSCSPISGHRSVSWYQQTPGQGLQFLFEYFSETQRNKGNFPGRFSGRQFSNSRSEMNVSTLELGDSALYLCASSPLAPDSVNEQFFGPGTRLTVL.

J is TRBJ2-2 and V is TRBV7-3; D might be TRBD1 (6 bases). Trimming left V 6 bases short and J 4 bases short, with 12 bases between. CDR3 length equals 14 residues. CDR1 and CDR2 from the germline V gene are SGHTA and FQGTGA. The CDR3 loop reads CASSYVGGTGELFF. CDR3 sequence (DNA): TGTGCCAGCAGTTACGTAGGGGGCACCGGGGAGCTGTTTTTT.

The gene calls are TRBV29-1 and TRBJ2-1; D perhaps matches TRBD2 (5 bases). Germline values: CDR1 SQVTM, CDR2 ANQGSEA. The CDR3 contains 14 residues. Trimming took 5 bases from V and 5 from J, leaving 16 bases between them. The CDR3: CSVSLRVGNNEQFF. In DNA, the CDR3 is TGCAGCGTTTCCCTGAGGGTTGGAAACAATGAGCAGTTCTTC.

The gene calls are TRBV10-3 and TRBJ2-3; D gene unclear. Trimming cost V 4 bases and J 2 bases, with 10 bases left between them. The germline CDR1 and CDR2 sequences are ENHRY and SYGVKD. This CDR3 has 14 residues. The DNA of the CDR3 is TGTGCCATCAGTGCGGCCAGGTCCACAGATACGCAGTATTTT. This sequence encodes CAISAARSTDTQYF.

The rearrangement joins TRBV27 to TRBJ2-5; the match to TRBD1 covers 7 bases. Germline V gives CDR1 MNHEY, CDR2 SMNVEV (reference sequence). The trim removed 4 bases at V and 2 bases at J, leaving 13 bases unmatched. There are 17 residues in the CDR3. CDR3 region: CASSSIRKGARQETQYF. CDR3 in DNA: TGTGCCAGCAGTTCAATTCGAAAGGGGGCAAGGCAAGAGACCCAGTACTTC.

The chain is built from TRBV5-5 and TRBJ2-3; D gene uncertain. Looked up from germline, CDR1 is SGHKS and CDR2 is YYEKEE (reference sequence). Trimming shortened V by 4 bases and J by 6 bases, and 15 bases separated the two germline ends. The length of the CDR3 is 14 residues. The CDR3 spells CASSHPPRRDTQYF. For the CDR3, the DNA is TGTGCCAGCAGCCACCCCCCGCGTAGGGATACGCAGTATTTT.

About this clone itself: The same CDR3 can be traced to other DNA sequences in this sample. The chain employs TRBV9 and TRBJ2-7; the match to TRBD2 covers 7 bases. Unmatched junction bases numbered 2, after V lost 0 bases and J lost 2 bases. Germline V lookup: CDR1 SGDLS, CDR2 YYNGEE. This CDR3 contains 14 residues. The CDR3 region is CASSVGAGAYEQYF. The CDR3 DNA sequence: TGTGCCAGCAGCGTAGGGGCGGGAGCCTACGAGCAGTACTTC. Together with reference TRBV9 and TRBJ2-7, the CDR3 gives the full variable domain: DSGVTQTPKHLITATGQRVTLRCSPRSGDLSVYWYQQSLDQGLQFLIQYYNGEERAKGNILERFSAQQFPDLHSELNLSSLELGDSALYFCASSVGAGAYEQYFGPGTRLTVT.

The rearrangement links TRBV28 to TRBJ2-3, with D possibly matching TRBD2 (5 bases). V was trimmed by 6 bases and J by 2 bases, leaving 12 bases between them. Per germline, CDR1 MDHEN and CDR2 SYDVKM. The CDR3 extends over 14 amino acids. CDR3 protein: CASSYRGNTDTQYF. The CDR3 region has the DNA TGTGCCAGCAGCTACCGGGGAAACACAGATACGCAGTATTTT.

Written as DNA, the CDR3 is TGTGCCAGCAGCTTGGCCCGCTCTGGAAACACCATATATTTT. Protein sequence: CASSLARSGNTIYF. The chain joins TRBV5-6 to TRBJ1-3; D is uncertain. There are 14 residues in the CDR3. V lost 0 bases and J lost 0, with 4 bases in between. The germline CDR1 and CDR2 sequences are SGHDT and YYEEEE. The variable domain in full, with the rest retrieved from reference TRBV5-6 and TRBJ1-3, is DAGVTQSPTHLIKTRGQQVTLRCSPKSGHDTVSWYQQALGQGPQFIFQYYEEEERQRGNFPDRFSGHQFPNYSSELNVNALLLGDSALYLCASSLARSGNTIYFGEGSWLTVV.

The rearrangement links TRBV6-1 to TRBJ2-7, with a weak D call TRBD2 (6 bases). In germline, CDR1 is MNHNS, CDR2 SASEGT. The V and J ends lost 2 bases and 9 bases respectively, with 17 bases between them. The CDR3 runs to 14 residues. CDR3 DNA sequence: TGTGCCAGCAGTGAATGGGGGGTAGGCCGGGGGCAGTACTTC. It is translated as CASSEWGVGRGQYF.

This chain uses TRBV7-9 with TRBJ2-5; weak D call: TRBD1 (6 bases). V lost 5 bases, J lost 5 bases, and 15 bases lay in between. Per germline, CDR1 SEHNR and CDR2 FQNEAQ (reference sequence). The CDR3 is 14 residues long. The CDR3 here is CASSPRGTGETQYF. The CDR3 DNA reads TGTGCCAGCAGCCCCAGGGGAACGGGGGAGACCCAGTACTTC.

V usage is TRBV7-9 and J usage is TRBJ2-1, with 13 bases aligning to TRBD2. J lost 7 bases, V lost 5 bases, and 8 bases had no gene match. The CDR3 contains 16 residues. Germline CDR1 is SEHNR and CDR2 is FQNEAQ (reference sequence). This CDR3 is CASSLWTSGSWNEQFF. CDR3 coding DNA: TGTGCCAGCAGCCTCTGGACTAGCGGGAGTTGGAATGAGCAGTTCTTC. Looking up the rest from reference TRBV7-9 and TRBJ2-1 gives the full variable domain: DTGVSQNPRHKITKRGQNVTFRCDPISEHNRLYWYRQTLGQGPEFLTYFQNEAQLEKSRLLSDRFSAERPKGSFSTLEIQRTEQGDSAMYLCASSLWTSGSWNEQFFGPGTRLTVL.

The V call is TRBV7-3, the J call TRBJ2-3; 12 bases agree with TRBD2. From germline, CDR1 is SGHTA and CDR2 FQGTGA. V shed 4 bases, J shed 1 base, and the junction held 3 bases outside the gene matches. This CDR3 contains 16 residues. Written as DNA, the CDR3 is TGTGCCAGCAGCTCCCCTAGCGGGAGGGGCACAGATACGCAGTATTTT. Translation: CASSSPSGRGTDTQYF.

This chain connects TRBV18 to TRBJ1-5; D remains ambiguous. Between the trimmed V and J ends, which lost 1 base and 9 bases, there was a span of 19 bases. Germline CDR1 KGHSH, CDR2 LQKENI. The CDR3 extends over 16 amino acids. The CDR3 reads CASSPQASTHSGPQHF. CDR3 DNA: TGTGCCAGCTCACCACAGGCATCCACACATTCGGGGCCCCAGCATTTT.